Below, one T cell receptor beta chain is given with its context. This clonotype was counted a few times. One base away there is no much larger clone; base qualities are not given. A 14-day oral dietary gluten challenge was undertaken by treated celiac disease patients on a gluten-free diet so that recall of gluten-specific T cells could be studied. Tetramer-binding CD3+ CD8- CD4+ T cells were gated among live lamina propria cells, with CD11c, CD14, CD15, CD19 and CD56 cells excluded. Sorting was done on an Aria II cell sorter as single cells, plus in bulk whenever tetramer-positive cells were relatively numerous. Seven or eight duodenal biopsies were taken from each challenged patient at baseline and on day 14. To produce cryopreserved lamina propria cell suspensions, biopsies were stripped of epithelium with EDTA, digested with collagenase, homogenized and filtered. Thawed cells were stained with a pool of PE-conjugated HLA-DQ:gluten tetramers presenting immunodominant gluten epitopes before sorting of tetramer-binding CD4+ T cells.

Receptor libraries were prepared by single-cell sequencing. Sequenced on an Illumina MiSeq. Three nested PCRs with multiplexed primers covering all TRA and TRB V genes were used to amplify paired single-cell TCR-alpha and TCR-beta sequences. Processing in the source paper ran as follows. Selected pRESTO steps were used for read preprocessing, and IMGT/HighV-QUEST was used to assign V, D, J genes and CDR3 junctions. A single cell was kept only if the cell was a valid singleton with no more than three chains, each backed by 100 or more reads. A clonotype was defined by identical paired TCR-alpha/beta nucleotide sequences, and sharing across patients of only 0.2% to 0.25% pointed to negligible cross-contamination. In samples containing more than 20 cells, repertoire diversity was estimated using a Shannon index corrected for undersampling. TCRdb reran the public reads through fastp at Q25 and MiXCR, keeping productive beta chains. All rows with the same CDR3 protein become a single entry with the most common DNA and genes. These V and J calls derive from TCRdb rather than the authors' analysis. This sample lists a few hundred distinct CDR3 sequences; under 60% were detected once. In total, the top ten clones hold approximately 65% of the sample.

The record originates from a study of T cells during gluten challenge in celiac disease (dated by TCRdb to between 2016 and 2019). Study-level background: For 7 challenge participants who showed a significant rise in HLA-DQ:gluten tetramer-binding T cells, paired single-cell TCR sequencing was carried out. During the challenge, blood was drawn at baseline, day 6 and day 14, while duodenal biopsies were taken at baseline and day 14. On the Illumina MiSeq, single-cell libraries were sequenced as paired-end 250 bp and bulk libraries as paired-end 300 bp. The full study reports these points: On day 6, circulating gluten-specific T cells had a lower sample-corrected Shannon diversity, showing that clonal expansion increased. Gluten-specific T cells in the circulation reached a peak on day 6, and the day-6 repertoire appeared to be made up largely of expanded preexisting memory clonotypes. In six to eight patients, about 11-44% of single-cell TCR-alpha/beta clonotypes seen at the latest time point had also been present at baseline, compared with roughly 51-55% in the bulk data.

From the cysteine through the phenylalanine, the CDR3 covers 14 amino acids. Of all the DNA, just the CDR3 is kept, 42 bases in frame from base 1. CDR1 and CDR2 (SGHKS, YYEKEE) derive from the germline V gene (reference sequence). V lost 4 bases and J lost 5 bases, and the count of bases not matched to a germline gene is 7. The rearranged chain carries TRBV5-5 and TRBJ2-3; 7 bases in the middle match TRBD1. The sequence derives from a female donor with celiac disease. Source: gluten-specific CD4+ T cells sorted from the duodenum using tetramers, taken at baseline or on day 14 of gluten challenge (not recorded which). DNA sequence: TGTGCCAGCAGCGTCGGACAGGCTGAAGATACGCAGTATTTT. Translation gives CASSVGQAEDTQYF.